A selection of T cell receptor beta chains follows, all from one sample in a study of blood T cell repertoires in COVID-19. Using immunoSEQ multiplex PCR, the repertoire was profiled, and TCRdb retains in-frame clones only, with some absent. The sample gives about 180,000 clones, nearly 80% of which show up once; approximately 26% is in the top ten. Sequencing was done on a sample of peripheral blood. These receptors were taken from a woman aged 65 to 85 with acute or convalescent COVID-19. Each CDR3 is given with its conserved first and last residue. A D gene is named only where the DNA matches it firmly. Where a row states a size, it is once, few, many or the class of an expanded clone; other rows omit it.

J,size,V,D,DNA,CDR3
TRBJ1-1,.,TRBV4-1,.,TGCGCCAGCAGCCCCCGGGCAGGGGCCGGTGAAGCTTTCTTT,CASSPRAGAGEAFF
TRBJ1-6,.,TRBV28,.,TGTGCCAGCAGTTTAAAACCGGTAGATTCACCCCTCCACTTT,CASSLKPVDSPLHF
TRBJ2-1,.,TRBV5-1,TRBD2,TGCGCCAGCAGCCCCACCGGGACTAGCGGGATCGGGGAGCAGTTCTTC,CASSPTGTSGIGEQFF
TRBJ1-4,.,TRBV4-2,.,TGTGCCAGCAGCCAAGTTAATATGTGGGGAGGAATTGAAAAACTGTTTTTT,CASSQVNMWGGIEKLFF
TRBJ1-2,.,TRBV3-1/TRBV3-2,.,TGTGCCAGCAGCCAAGACAAGGGGGGCTACACCTTC,CASSQDKGGYTF
TRBJ2-7,few,TRBV30,.,TGTGCCTGGAGTGGGGGACACAACGACGAGCAGTACTTC,CAWSGGHNDEQYF
TRBJ2-7,.,TRBV20-1,TRBD2,TGCAGTGCTAGTAGCGGGAGGGCCTCCTACTACGAGCAGTACTTC,CSASSGRASYYEQYF
TRBJ2-2,few,TRBV2,.,TGTGCCAGCAGAGCCAACAGCGGTACCACCGGGGAGCTGTTTTTT,CASRANSGTTGELFF
TRBJ2-1,once,TRBV15,.,TGTGCCACCAGCAGAGTAGTGCGGGAAATCGACAATGAGCAGTTCTTC,CATSRVVREIDNEQFF
TRBJ2-1,.,TRBV7-2,.,TGTGCCAGCAGCTTACCCCCTAACTACAATGAGCAGTTCTTC,CASSLPPNYNEQFF
TRBJ2-7,once,TRBV9,TRBD2,TGTGCCAGCTCAAGGACTAGCGGGATTGATTATCAAATGAGCGAGCAGTACTTC,CASSRTSGIDYQMSEQYF
TRBJ2-7,.,TRBV2,.,TGTGCCAGCAGTCTCCAGGGAGGGGGGTTATACGAGCAGTACTTC,CASSLQGGGLYEQYF
TRBJ2-2,few,TRBV19,TRBD1,TGTGCCAGTAGGGACAGGTCCGACACCGGGGAGCTGTTTTTT,CASRDRSDTGELFF
TRBJ1-1,once,TRBV5-1,.,TGCGCCAGCAGCTTGGCGGCAGGGACTGAAGCTTTCTTT,CASSLAAGTEAFF
TRBJ2-1,.,TRBV7-2,TRBD2,TGTGCCAGCAGCTTAGAGGGGACTAGCGGGGTCGGTGAGCAGTTCTTC,CASSLEGTSGVGEQFF
TRBJ2-2,.,TRBV7-2,.,TGTGCCAGCAGCTTCCCCCTGGGGGAGCTGTTTTTT,CASSFPLGELFF
TRBJ1-2,.,TRBV29-1,TRBD1,TGCAGCGTCCTTTTGGACAGGGACTATGGCTACACCTTC,CSVLLDRDYGYTF
TRBJ2-7,.,TRBV21-1,.,TGTGCCAGCAGCAAAGGGACAGGGGAAACTGCGCAGTACTTC,CASSKGTGETAQYF
TRBJ2-7,.,TRBV21-1,.,TGTGCCAGCAGCAAACACCGACAGGGGGCGAGCTCCTACGAGCAGTACTTC,CASSKHRQGASSYEQYF
TRBJ2-5,.,TRBV24-1,.,TGTGCCACCAGTGATCGGCGGGACCAAGAGACCCAGTACTTC,CATSDRRDQETQYF
TRBJ1-2,once,TRBV7-7,.,TGTGCCAGCAGCCGGTGGCGGCTATTCGTTGGAGGGGACTATGGCTACACCTTC,CASSRWRLFVGGDYGYTF
TRBJ2-1,.,TRBV6-1,TRBD2,TGTGCCAGCAGTGAGGGGCGGGAGGGCCGTGTGCTCTTC,CASSEGREGRVLF
TRBJ2-5,once,TRBV2,.,TGTGCCAGCACCGAGAGGCAACCCTCCCGCGCCCAGTACTTC,CASTERQPSRAQYF
TRBJ2-6,.,TRBV3-1/TRBV3-2,.,TGTGCCAGCAGCCAAGCTCACACACCCGGGGCCAACGTCCTGACTTTC,CASSQAHTPGANVLTF
TRBJ1-1,.,TRBV5-1,TRBD1,TGCGCCAGCAGCCCCTGGACAGGGAACACTGAAGCTTTCTTT,CASSPWTGNTEAFF
TRBJ1-1,.,TRBV19,.,TGTGCCAGTAGTATGATTCTTACGGTACCGAGCACTGAAGCTTTCTTT,CASSMILTVPSTEAFF
TRBJ1-5,.,TRBV3-1/TRBV3-2,.,TGTGCCAGCAGCCAAGATTTCGGGACAACTCCCAATCAGCCCCAGCATTTT,CASSQDFGTTPNQPQHF
TRBJ2-2,once,TRBV6-6,.,TGTGCCAGCAGTTACTCAGCTCGTTTTTCCGGGGAGCTGTTTTTT,CASSYSARFSGELFF
TRBJ1-2,once,TRBV3-1/TRBV3-2,.,TGTGCCAGCAGCCAAGATCTGACGGGTAGTAATGGCTACACCTTC,CASSQDLTGSNGYTF
TRBJ2-1,.,TRBV7-6,TRBD1,TGTGCCAGCAGCATGAACAGGGGTTCACACAATGAGCAGTTCTTC,CASSMNRGSHNEQFF
TRBJ2-1,.,TRBV9,.,TGTGCCAGCAGCAGAGCTATTGTAAATGAGCAGTTCTTC,CASSRAIVNEQFF
TRBJ2-1,.,TRBV7-2,.,TGTGCCAGCAGCTTACTGGGGCGTAGCTCCTACAATGAGCAGTTCTTC,CASSLLGRSSYNEQFF